This T cell receptor beta chain was retrieved from a study of high-grade serous ovarian cancer treatment subgroups. For the study at large: Samples averaged roughly 15,000 reads and around 7,600 unique TCR beta rearrangements. Notes on the study in general: Repertoire analysis covered CDR3 alone, not CDR1 or CDR2.

Only in-frame clones appear in the TCRdb table, and some are missing; sequencing was by immunoSEQ multiplex PCR. The repertoire holds 4,500 or so clones, with roughly four fifths as singletons. Per the germline V gene, CDR1 is DFQATT and CDR2 is SNEGSKA (reference sequence). The CDR3 spans 11 residues. The V and J ends lost 6 bases and 8 bases respectively, with 13 bases between them. Tumor tissue was taken before any definitive surgery or chemotherapy was given. This clone is a singleton in its sample. What it recognizes is unknown. This TCR came from a human donor with high-grade serous ovarian cancer. This rearrangement joins TRBV20-1 to TRBJ1-2; weak D call: TRBD1 (5 bases). Specimen: tumor tissue. The CDR3 loop is CSAQPGIGYTF. The CDR3 nucleotides read TGCAGTGCCCAGCCAGGGATCGGCTACACCTTC.